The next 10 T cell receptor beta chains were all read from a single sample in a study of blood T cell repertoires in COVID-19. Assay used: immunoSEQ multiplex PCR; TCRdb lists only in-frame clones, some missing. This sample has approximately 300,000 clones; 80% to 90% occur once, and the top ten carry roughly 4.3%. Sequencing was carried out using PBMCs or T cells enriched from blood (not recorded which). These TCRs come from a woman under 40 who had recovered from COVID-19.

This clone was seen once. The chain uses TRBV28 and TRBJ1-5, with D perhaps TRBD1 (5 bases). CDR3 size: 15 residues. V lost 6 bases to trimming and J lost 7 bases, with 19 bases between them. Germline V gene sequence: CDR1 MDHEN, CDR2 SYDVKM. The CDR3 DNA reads TGTGCCAGCAGCCTTCTCGGGACTCTTATGCAGCCCCAGCATTTT. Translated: CASSLLGTLMQPQHF.

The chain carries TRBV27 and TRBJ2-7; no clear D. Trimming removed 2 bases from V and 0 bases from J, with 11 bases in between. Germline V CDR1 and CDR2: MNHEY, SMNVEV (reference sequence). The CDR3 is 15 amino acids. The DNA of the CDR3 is TGTGCCAGCAGTTTAGCGGCTGCTAGCTCCTACGAGCAGTACTTC. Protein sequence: CASSLAAASSYEQYF.

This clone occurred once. This chain's CDR3 is CASRPTIEGYNSPLHF. The DNA for the CDR3 is TGTGCCAGCAGACCTACTATTGAGGGTTACAATTCACCCCTCCACTTT. The chain recombines TRBV6-4 with TRBJ1-6; D gene uncertain. V dropped 6 bases and J dropped 7 bases, with 19 bases sitting between them. Per the germline V gene, CDR1 is MRHNA and CDR2 is SNTAGT. The CDR3 consists of 16 residues.

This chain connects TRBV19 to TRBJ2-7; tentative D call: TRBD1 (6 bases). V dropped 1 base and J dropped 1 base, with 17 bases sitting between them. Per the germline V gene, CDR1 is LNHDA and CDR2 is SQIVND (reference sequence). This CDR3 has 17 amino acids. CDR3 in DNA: TGTGCCAGTAGTATAGTTCTACAGGGCGGAGGATCCTACGAGCAGTACTTC. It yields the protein CASSIVLQGGGSYEQYF.

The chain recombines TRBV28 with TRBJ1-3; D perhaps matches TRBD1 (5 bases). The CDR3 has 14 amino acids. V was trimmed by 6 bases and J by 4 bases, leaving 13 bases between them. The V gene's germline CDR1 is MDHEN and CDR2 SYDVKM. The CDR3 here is CASRPHGGGNTIYF. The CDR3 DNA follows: TGTGCCAGCAGGCCTCACGGGGGGGGAAACACCATATATTTT.

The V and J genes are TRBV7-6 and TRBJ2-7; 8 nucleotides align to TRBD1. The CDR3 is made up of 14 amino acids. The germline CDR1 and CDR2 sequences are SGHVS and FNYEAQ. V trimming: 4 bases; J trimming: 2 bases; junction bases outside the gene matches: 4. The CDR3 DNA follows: TGTGCCAGCAGCTCGACAGGGGAAGCCTACGAGCAGTACTTC. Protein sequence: CASSSTGEAYEQYF. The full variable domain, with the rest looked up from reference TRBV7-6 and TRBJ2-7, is GAGVSQSPRYKVTKRGQDVALRCDPISGHVSLYWYRQALGQGPEFLTYFNYEAQQDKSGLPNDRFSAERPEGSISTLTIQRTEQRDSAMYRCASSSTGEAYEQYFGPGTRLTVT.

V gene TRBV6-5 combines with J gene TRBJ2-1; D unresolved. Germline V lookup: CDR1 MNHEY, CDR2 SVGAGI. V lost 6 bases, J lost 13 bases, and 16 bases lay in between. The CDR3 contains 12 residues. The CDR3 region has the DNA TGTGCCAGCAGCTCTGGTGGCCCTCATCAGTTCTTC. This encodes CASSSGGPHQFF.

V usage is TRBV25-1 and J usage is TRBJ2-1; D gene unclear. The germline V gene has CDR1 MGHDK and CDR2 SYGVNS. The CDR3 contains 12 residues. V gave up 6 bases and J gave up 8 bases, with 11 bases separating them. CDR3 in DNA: TGTGCCAGCAGCGTCTCAAGCGATGAGCAGTTCTTC. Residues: CASSVSSDEQFF.

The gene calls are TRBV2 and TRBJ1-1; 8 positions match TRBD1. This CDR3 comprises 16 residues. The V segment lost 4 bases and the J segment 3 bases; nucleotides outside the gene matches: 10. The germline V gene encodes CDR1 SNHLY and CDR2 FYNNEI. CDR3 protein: CASSGFRTGRDTEAFF. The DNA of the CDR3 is TGTGCCAGCAGTGGCTTTAGGACAGGGCGCGACACTGAAGCTTTCTTT.

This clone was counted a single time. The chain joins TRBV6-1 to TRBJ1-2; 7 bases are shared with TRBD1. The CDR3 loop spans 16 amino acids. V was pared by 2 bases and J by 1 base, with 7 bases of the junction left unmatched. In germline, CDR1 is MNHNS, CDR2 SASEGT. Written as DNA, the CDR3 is TGTGCCAGCAGTGAAATTCCGGGACAGAATAACTATGGCTACACCTTC. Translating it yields CASSEIPGQNNYGYTF.